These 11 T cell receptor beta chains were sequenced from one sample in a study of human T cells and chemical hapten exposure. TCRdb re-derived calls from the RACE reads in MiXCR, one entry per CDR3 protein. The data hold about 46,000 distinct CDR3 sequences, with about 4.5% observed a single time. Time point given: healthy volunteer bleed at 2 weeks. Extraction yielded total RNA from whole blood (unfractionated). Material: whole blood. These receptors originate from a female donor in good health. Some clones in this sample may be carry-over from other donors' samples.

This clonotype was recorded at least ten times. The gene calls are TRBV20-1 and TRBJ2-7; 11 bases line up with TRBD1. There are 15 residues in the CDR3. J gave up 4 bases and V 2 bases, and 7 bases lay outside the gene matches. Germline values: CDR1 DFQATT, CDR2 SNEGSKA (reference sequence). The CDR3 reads CSARPPGQGVYEQYF. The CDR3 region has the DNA TGCAGTGCTAGACCTCCGGGACAGGGGGTTTACGAGCAGTACTTC.

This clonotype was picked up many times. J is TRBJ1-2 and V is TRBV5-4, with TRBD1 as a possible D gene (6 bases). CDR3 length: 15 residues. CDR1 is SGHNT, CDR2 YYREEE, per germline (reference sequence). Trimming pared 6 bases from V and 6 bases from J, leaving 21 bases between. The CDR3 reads CASTLGGQGKDGYTF. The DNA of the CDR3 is TGTGCCAGCACCCTAGGGGGGCAGGGCAAGGATGGCTACACCTTC.

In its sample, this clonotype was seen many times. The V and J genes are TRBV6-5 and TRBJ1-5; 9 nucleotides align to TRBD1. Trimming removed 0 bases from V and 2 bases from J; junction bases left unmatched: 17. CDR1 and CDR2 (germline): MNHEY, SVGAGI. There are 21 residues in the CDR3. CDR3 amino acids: CASSYSYFPGTGLGGNQPQHF. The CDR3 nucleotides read TGTGCCAGCAGTTACTCCTACTTCCCGGGGACAGGGTTGGGAGGCAATCAGCCCCAGCATTTT.

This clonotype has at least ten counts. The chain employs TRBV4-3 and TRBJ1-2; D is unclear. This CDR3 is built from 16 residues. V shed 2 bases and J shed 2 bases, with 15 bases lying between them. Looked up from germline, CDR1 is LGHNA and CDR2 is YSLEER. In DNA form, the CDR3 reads TGCGCCAGCAGCCAAACCCTGGGCGCAGGAAACTATGGCTACACCTTC. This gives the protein CASSQTLGAGNYGYTF.

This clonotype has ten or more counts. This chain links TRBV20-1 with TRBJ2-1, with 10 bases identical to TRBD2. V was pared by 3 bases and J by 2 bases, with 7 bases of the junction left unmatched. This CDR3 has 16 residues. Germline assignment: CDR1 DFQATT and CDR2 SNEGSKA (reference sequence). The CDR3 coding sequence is TGCAGTGCTAGTACCCCGGGACTAGCGACCTACAATGAGCAGTTCTTC. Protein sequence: CSASTPGLATYNEQFF.

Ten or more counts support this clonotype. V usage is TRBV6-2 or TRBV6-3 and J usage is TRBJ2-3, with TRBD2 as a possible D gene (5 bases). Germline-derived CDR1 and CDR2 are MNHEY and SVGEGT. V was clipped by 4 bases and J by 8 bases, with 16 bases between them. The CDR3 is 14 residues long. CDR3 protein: CASSFDLAWATQYF. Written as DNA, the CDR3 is TGTGCCAGCAGTTTCGACCTAGCCTGGGCTACGCAGTATTTT.

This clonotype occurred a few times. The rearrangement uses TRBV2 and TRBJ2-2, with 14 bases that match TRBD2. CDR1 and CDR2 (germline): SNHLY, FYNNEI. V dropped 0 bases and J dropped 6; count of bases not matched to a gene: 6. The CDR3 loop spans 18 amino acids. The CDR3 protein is CASSEAGLAGEVPGELFF. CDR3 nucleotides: TGTGCCAGCAGTGAAGCGGGACTAGCGGGGGAGGTTCCCGGGGAGCTGTTTTTT.

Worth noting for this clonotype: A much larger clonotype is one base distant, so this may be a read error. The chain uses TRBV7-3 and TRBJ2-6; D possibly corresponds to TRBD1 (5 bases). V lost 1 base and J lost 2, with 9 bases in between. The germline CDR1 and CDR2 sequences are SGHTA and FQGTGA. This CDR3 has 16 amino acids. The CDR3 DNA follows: TGTGCCAGCAGCTTAATCAGGGCCCCTGGGGCCAACGTCCTGACTTTC. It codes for CASSLIRAPGANVLTF. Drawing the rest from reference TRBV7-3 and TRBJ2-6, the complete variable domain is GAGVSQTPSNKVTEKGKYVELRCDPISGHTALYWYRQSLGQGPEFLIYFQGTGAADDSGLPNDRFFAVRPEGSVSTLKIQRTERGDSAVYLCASSLIRAPGANVLTFGAGSRLTVL.

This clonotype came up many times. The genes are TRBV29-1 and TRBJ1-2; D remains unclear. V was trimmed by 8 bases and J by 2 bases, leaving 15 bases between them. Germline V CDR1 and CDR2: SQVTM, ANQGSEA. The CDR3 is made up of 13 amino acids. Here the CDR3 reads CSTESRQNYGYTF. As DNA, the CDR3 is TGCAGCACAGAGTCCAGGCAGAACTATGGCTACACCTTC.

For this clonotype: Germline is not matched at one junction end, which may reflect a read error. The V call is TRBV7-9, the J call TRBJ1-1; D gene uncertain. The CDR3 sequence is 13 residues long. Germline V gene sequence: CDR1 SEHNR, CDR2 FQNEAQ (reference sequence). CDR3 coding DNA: TGTGCCAACAGCTTAGATTTGGAGACTGAAGCTTTCTTT. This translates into CANSLDLETEAFF.

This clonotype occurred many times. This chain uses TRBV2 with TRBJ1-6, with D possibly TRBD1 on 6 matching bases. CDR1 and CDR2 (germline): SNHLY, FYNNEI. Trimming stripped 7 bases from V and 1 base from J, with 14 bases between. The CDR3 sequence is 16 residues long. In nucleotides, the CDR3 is TGTGCCAGCACCCCAAGAGGGGGGTCCTATAATTCACCCCTCCACTTT. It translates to CASTPRGGSYNSPLHF. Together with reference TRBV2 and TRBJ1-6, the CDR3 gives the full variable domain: EPEVTQTPSHQVTQMGQEVILRCVPISNHLYFYWYRQILGQKVEFLVSFYNNEISEKSEIFDDQFSVERPDGSNFTLKIRSTKLEDSAMYFCASTPRGGSYNSPLHFGNGTRLTVT.